This record concerns one T cell receptor (beta chain) sequence. The length of the CDR3 is 12 residues. J lost 8 bases, V lost 5 bases, and 5 bases had no gene match. Germline V gene sequence: CDR1 SEHNR, CDR2 FQNEAQ (reference sequence). Measured with immunoSEQ multiplex PCR; TCRdb has only the in-frame clones, and not every one. This table has 100,000 to 150,000 clones, 89% appearing once. This sample is part of a study of T cell responses to AZD1222 COVID-19 vaccine. The genes are TRBV7-9 and TRBJ1-1, with TRBD1 identical over 7 bases. The sequencing used peripheral blood, collected on day 0 of AZD1222 vaccination. This clonotype originated in an adult in good health. The DNA of the CDR3 is TGTGCCAGCAGCCCGGTGGGACAGGAAGCTTTCTTT. Translated: CASSPVGQEAFF.